This T cell receptor beta chain comes out of a study of T cell responses to AZD1222 COVID-19 vaccine. Overall study: Pooled samples include second doses given at about 4 or 12 weeks. Study-level results: Regions 160-218 and 743-854 dominated among vaccine-associated CD4 TCRs spanning spike. Repertoires were sampled only after the peak T cell response.

The CDR3 runs 12 residues. V lost 10 bases and J lost 5; bases outside the gene matches: 6. Germline loops: CDR1 WSHSY, CDR2 SAAADI. This clone has a handful of counts. Its target is not known. Assay: immunoSEQ multiplex PCR; the TCRdb copy retains only in-frame clones and omits some. The profile shows about 100,000 clones, about four fifths of them singletons. The sequence was obtained from an adult in good health. This chain joins TRBV10-2 and TRBJ1-1; 8 bases match TRBD1. This specimen consisted of peripheral blood, obtained on day 0 of AZD1222 vaccination. CDR3 residues: CATTGGGTEAFF. For the CDR3, the DNA is TGCGCCACCACAGGGGGAGGGACTGAAGCTTTCTTT.